This entry lists 15 T cell receptor beta chains sequenced from one sample in a study of cytotoxic CD8 clonotypes in ibrutinib-treated CLL (dated by TCRdb to the early 2020s). Explained via the paper, the time point label denotes: 12 months on ibrutinib. The library was prepared using the immunoSEQ multiplex PCR assay. Not all clones reach the TCRdb copy of this immuneACCESS table, which keeps in-frame sequences only. Checked studies attribute under half of the gap to unresolved V genes and leave the rest unexplained. The sample table lists around 160,000 clones, approximately 77% of them with a count of one. The ten largest clones add up to roughly 2% of the sample. The sample consisted of PBMCs, taken after 12 months of ibrutinib treatment. Receptors originate from a human donor with chronic lymphocytic leukemia.

The chain links TRBV6-1 to TRBJ2-2; a possible D gene is TRBD2 (6 bases). CDR1 is MNHNS, CDR2 SASEGT, per germline. The CDR3 loop spans 16 amino acids. Deletions cut 1 base from V and 4 bases from J, with 13 bases between. Written as DNA, the CDR3 is TGTGCCAGCAGTGAAGAGCGGGCCCTGGGCACCGGGGAGCTGTTTTTT. Residues: CASSEERALGTGELFF.

This sequence joins TRBV9 and TRBJ2-5; D may match TRBD1 or TRBD2 (6 bases each). With 4 bases removed from V and 4 bases from J, the gap between germline ends came to 17 bases. There are 15 residues in the CDR3. The germline V gene has CDR1 SGDLS and CDR2 YYNGEE. The CDR3 DNA reads TGTGCCAGCAGCCTTGTCGGGGGCCTTTCAGAGACCCAGTACTTC. Translation: CASSLVGGLSETQYF.

The chain couples TRBV23-1 to TRBJ2-7; D remains ambiguous. TRBV23-1 is flagged as an ORF with uncertain function. Deletions cut 2 bases from V and 3 bases from J, with 8 bases between. The CDR3 length is 13 residues. The CDR3 reads CASSQRPIYEQYF. The CDR3 coding sequence is TGCGCCAGCAGTCAACGACCGATCTACGAGCAGTACTTC.

The V call is TRBV4-2, the J call TRBJ2-1; D remains unclear. V was clipped by 0 bases and J by 0 bases, with 12 bases between them. CDR3 length: 17 residues. Germline V gives CDR1 LGHNA, CDR2 YNFKEQ. CDR3 sequence: CASSQDGGVSSYNEQFF. The CDR3 nucleotides are TGTGCCAGCAGCCAAGATGGTGGAGTCAGCTCCTACAATGAGCAGTTCTTC.

CDR3 loop: CASSLRGDTEAFF. In nucleotides, the CDR3 is TGTGCCAGCAGCTTGAGGGGGGACACTGAAGCTTTCTTT. The gene calls are TRBV7-3 and TRBJ1-1; D may be TRBD1 (6 bases). This CDR3 region has 13 residues. Germline lookup yields CDR1 SGHTA and CDR2 FQGTGA. V was cut by 3 bases and J by 3 bases, with 8 bases left in between.

This CDR3 is CASSPSLGVQPQHF. The DNA for the CDR3 is TGTGCCAGCAGCCCGAGCCTAGGGGTGCAGCCCCAGCATTTT. The V call is TRBV9, the J call TRBJ1-5; D is possibly TRBD1 (5 bases). V lost 4 bases and J lost 7, with 15 bases in between. Per germline, CDR1 SGDLS and CDR2 YYNGEE. The CDR3 runs 14 residues. Full variable domain (remainder filled in from reference TRBV9 and TRBJ1-5): DSGVTQTPKHLITATGQRVTLRCSPRSGDLSVYWYQQSLDQGLQFLIQYYNGEERAKGNILERFSAQQFPDLHSELNLSSLELGDSALYFCASSPSLGVQPQHFGDGTRLSIL.

The rearrangement links TRBV5-5 to TRBJ1-5; D possibly corresponds to TRBD1 (5 bases). Germline CDR1 and CDR2: SGHKS and YYEKEE (reference sequence). Trimming left V 0 bases short and J 1 base short, with 8 bases between. The CDR3 has 15 residues. The CDR3 nucleotides are TGTGCCAGCAGCTTGGCGGCAGGGAGCAATCAGCCCCAGCATTTT. This gives the protein CASSLAAGSNQPQHF.

The genes are TRBV7-9 and TRBJ2-1, with 15 nucleotides matching TRBD2. Germline CDR1 and CDR2: SEHNR and FQNEAQ (reference sequence). J gave up 5 bases and V 1 base, and 3 bases lay outside the gene matches. This CDR3 contains 17 residues. DNA of the CDR3: TGTGCCAGCAGCTTAGGGACTAGCGGGAGGGAGGACAATGAGCAGTTCTTC. Translating gives CASSLGTSGREDNEQFF.

The chain is built from TRBV10-3 and TRBJ1-1; 7 nucleotides align to TRBD1. J gave up 4 bases and V 10 bases, and 3 bases lay outside the gene matches. In germline, CDR1 is ENHRY, CDR2 SYGVKD. There are 11 residues in the CDR3. The CDR3, as DNA: TGTGCCACGACAGGGTCCACTGAAGCTTTCTTT. Protein sequence: CATTGSTEAFF.

CDR3 nucleotide sequence: TGTGCCAGAAGCCGACCAAAGCGGGGCATCTACGAGCAGTACTTC. Amino acids: CARSRPKRGIYEQYF. The gene calls are TRBV5-3 and TRBJ2-7, with 7 positions matching TRBD2. TRBV5-3 is classed as an ORF, of uncertain function. V was pared by 4 bases and J by 3 bases, with 10 bases of the junction left unmatched. The CDR3 spans 15 residues.

This chain uses TRBV6-6 with TRBJ1-4; no firm D call. The length of the CDR3 is 15 residues. Germline lookup yields CDR1 MNHNY and CDR2 SVGAGI (reference sequence). Trimming left V 0 bases short and J 7 bases short, with 12 bases between. The CDR3 DNA sequence: TGTGCCAGCAGTTACTCAGTCCCATTAGGTGAAAAACTGTTTTTT. Protein sequence: CASSYSVPLGEKLFF.

The chain is built from TRBV6-5 and TRBJ1-6; no clear D gene. This CDR3 has 13 residues. Trimming removed 6 bases at V and 5 bases at J, with 8 bases between. CDR1 is MNHEY and CDR2 is SVGAGI in the germline V gene. CDR3 loop: CASRQLNNSPLHF. CDR3 nucleotide sequence: TGTGCCAGCAGACAGCTGAATAATTCACCCCTCCACTTT.

This chain uses TRBV4-1 with TRBJ1-2, with TRBD1 identical over 7 bases. The germline V gene has CDR1 MGHRA and CDR2 YSYEKL. The CDR3 runs 15 residues. The trim removed 1 base at V and 4 bases at J, leaving 6 bases unmatched. The CDR3 nucleotides read TGCGCCAGCAGCCAAGGTTCGGGACAGTCCTATGGCTACACCTTC. Residues: CASSQGSGQSYGYTF.

The chain combines TRBV28 with TRBJ1-5; a weak D match, TRBD1 (5 bases). Trimming pared 8 bases from V and 8 bases from J, leaving 22 bases between. The CDR3 length is 15 residues. From germline, CDR1 is MDHEN and CDR2 SYDVKM. The CDR3 DNA sequence: TGTGCCAGCGGAGGGGCGGGCCCGGGAGGGGAGCCCCAGCATTTT. It codes for CASGGAGPGGEPQHF. The full variable domain, with the rest looked up from reference TRBV28 and TRBJ1-5, is DVKVTQSSRYLVKRTGEKVFLECVQDMDHENMFWYRQDPGLGLRLIYFSYDVKMKEKGDIPEGYSVSREKKERFSLILESASTNQTSMYLCASGGAGPGGEPQHFGDGTRLSIL.

This chain joins TRBV30 and TRBJ1-1; no reliable D call. The germline CDR1 and CDR2 sequences are GTSNPN and SVGIG (reference sequence). CDR3 size: 15 residues. Trimming removed 0 bases from V and 5 bases from J, with 16 bases in between. The CDR3 sequence is CAWSVGYGNRTEAFF. The CDR3 bases are TGTGCCTGGAGTGTAGGGTACGGGAATCGGACTGAAGCTTTCTTT.